Reported below is one TCR beta chain. No cognate antigen has been identified for it. Base qualities are not at hand, and no much larger clone is one base apart. This record comes from a study of OX40 agonist ivuxolimab in advanced cancers. Regarding the study in general: Ivuxolimab, which targeted the costimulatory receptor OX40 (CD134), was an agonistic, fully human IgG2 monoclonal antibody. Patients were allowed to have had prior anti-PD-1, anti-PD-L1 or anti-CTLA-4 therapy, and approximately 39% of the dose-escalation patients had been treated with checkpoint inhibitors. Intravenous ivuxolimab was administered to patients every 2 weeks at six dose levels: 0.01, 0.1, 0.3, 1.5, 3 and 10 mg/kg. The paper covers the monotherapy dose-escalation part of the phase I ivuxolimab trial, which included N of about 56 patients. Of the approximately 50 dose-escalation patients, hepatocellular carcinoma was present in about 20, melanoma in around 15, renal cell carcinoma in 9 and head and neck cancer in 9. A male proportion of 82.7% and a mean age of approximately 62 years, ranging from 23 to 79, were recorded for the dose-escalation cohort. Partial responses occurred in three dose-escalation patients: two with cutaneous melanoma and one with hepatocellular carcinoma. The purpose of peripheral TCRbeta sequencing was to test whether ivuxolimab changed TCR sequence diversity and led to clonal T-cell expansion. The investigation overall reported the following: The antigen specificity of the clonally expanded peripheral T cells was not determined. Low levels of normalized T-cell clonal expansion were also seen in some nonresponding patients. At doses of 0.1 to 3.0 mg/kg, clonal expansion of both CD4+ and CD8+ blood T cells was observed from baseline to week 6. On average, CD8+ T cells showed more expanded clones than CD4+ T cells after ivuxolimab. In the 0.1-3.0 mg/kg groups, partial responders were among the patients with the lowest normalized peripheral clonal expansion, particularly in CD8+ T cells.

Genomic DNA was extracted from sorted cells for sequencing of the TCRbeta CDR3 region. The immunoSEQ Assay was used to sequence the TCRbeta CDR3 regions. Not all clones reach the TCRdb copy of this immuneACCESS table, which keeps in-frame sequences only. Checked studies attribute under half of the gap to unresolved V genes and leave the rest unexplained. The sample has tens of thousands of clones on record, 65% to 85% of them singletons. 6% to 7% of the sample belongs to the ten largest clones. The trial excluded patients who had a history of autoimmune disease or were on systemic immunosuppression. Peripheral blood for TCR sequencing was collected from all dose cohorts at baseline, on cycle 4 day 1, and on cycle 7 day 1. Samples came from an open-label, multicenter, first-in-human phase I dose-escalation trial of ivuxolimab. Adults with locally advanced or metastatic head and neck squamous cell, hepatocellular, melanoma or renal cell carcinoma were enrolled in the trial. Before TCR sequencing, CD4+ and CD8+ T cells were separately sorted from peripheral blood.

The germline V gene (reference sequence) supplies CDR1 SGHNT and CDR2 YYREEE. The germline V end is reduced by 6 bases and the J end by 8 bases; junction bases left unmatched: 18. Its CDR3 holds 17 amino acids, cysteine through phenylalanine. Of the read, only the CDR3 DNA is kept; its 51 bases are in frame from base 1. The V and J genes are TRBV5-4 and TRBJ2-1; the central 9 bases match TRBD2. The specimen was CD4+ or CD8+ T cells sorted from blood, collected in a trial of the OX40 agonist ivuxolimab. This clonotype was sampled from an adult with an advanced solid tumor such as melanoma, head and neck, liver or kidney cancer. The CDR3 protein is CASTPSILGSGRDEQFF. The sequenced DNA is TGTGCCAGCACCCCAAGTATCCTTGGTAGCGGGAGAGATGAGCAGTTCTTC.